This TCR beta chain comes out of a study of cytomegalovirus exposure and HLA in healthy donors (TCRdb year 2017). For the study in its entirety: An earlier analysis of some 600 of the donors reported 250 to 350 Gb of sequence data and 95 million to 140 million unique TCR beta sequences obtained from around 180 million T cells. Donor age, sex, ethnicity and CMV serostatus were collected together with the repertoire data. The study used immunosequencing to profile the T cell repertoires of several hundred subjects and linked those repertoires to cytomegalovirus serostatus. Among roughly 400 genotyped donors of the cohort, an average of roughly 230,000 unique TCR beta nucleotide sequences was sequenced per donor, of which about 19% were non-productive. Every discovery cohort repertoire had been produced on one sequencing platform. To predict cytomegalovirus infection status, the study combined high-throughput TCR immunosequencing, statistical association of individual TCRs with disease status, and machine learning. Four or five DR-DQ haplotypes were treated as single units for association and clustering because of strong linkage in the cohort. Typing coverage differed by locus: A, B, C, DRB1 and DQB1 were typed in about 629-640 donors, DQA1 in roughly 510, DPA1 in around 580, and DPB1 in just under 480. Rather than drawing on any new phenotypic data, the later analysis identified candidate immune exposures from TCR beta sequences and the way those sequences occurred across donors. Class I and class II HLA loci were covered by the typing at four-digit resolution. In addition to the first cohort of about 650 subjects, a separate validation cohort of approximately 130 different subjects was used. Of the 300 to 450 genotyped donors, 70% to 90% were placed in the genetic ancestry cluster associated with self-reported Caucasian donors. Roughly 310 gigabases of sequencing data and tens of millions of unique TCR sequences were included in an early release covering about 620 HLA-typed donors. The aim of the study was to test whether cataloging public T cell receptors could identify signatures of past pathogen exposure. A later genetic analysis used genome-wide SNP genotypes for about 65% of the 666 donors, treating that subset as a discovery cohort. A later analysis re-analyzed previously published TCR beta repertoires from 500 to 700 donors and added high-resolution HLA genotyping to study TCR occurrence patterns. An earlier analysis of several hundred of the donors applied high-throughput TCR beta sequencing to assess whether each TCR beta V gene segment acted as functional or pseudogenic. Paper-wide results and their limitations: Compared with equally common non-associated chains, HLA-associated TCR beta chains in a later analysis were more clonally expanded and had lower generation probabilities. A later analysis found that most CMV-associated TCR beta chains appeared HLA-restricted, with HLA associations seemingly driven largely by CMV exposure. A few of the identified cytomegalovirus-associated TCR beta chains were confirmed in vitro to be specific for cytomegalovirus antigens. In an earlier analysis of 587 of the donors, most TCR beta V segments appeared in productive rearrangements about 87% or about 30% of the time, broadly matching IMGT annotations. Because the 87-base-pair reads could not distinguish some IMGT-functional V segments, including TRBV6-2 and TRBV6-3, those segments were excluded. Because HLA typing was unavailable for some donors at each locus, only the typed subset was used in association tests. Most TCR sequences were seen in very few donors, while some public TCRs were found in many individuals. Specific HLA alleles were associated with 15,000 to 20,000 TCR beta sequences at a false discovery rate of 0.05 in a later analysis. Cytomegalovirus status was reported to be diagnosed by the classifier with high specificity and sensitivity in both the original and validation cohorts. Linkage disequilibrium might explain the correlated functional status among segregating V segments, but an unknown experimental factor could not be excluded. In a later analysis, TCR association rates were found to vary across HLA loci, with the most associated TCRs seen for DRB1 alleles and the fewest for HLA-C alleles. The study listed 150 to 200 TCR beta chains as associated with cytomegalovirus. Sequencing depth was assumed to be roughly uniform across donors in the presence/absence analyses, though that assumption may not hold. A further reported finding was that TCR beta sequences accurately predicted the HLA-A and HLA-B alleles for most subjects in the first cohort. When HLA alleles, especially DR and DQ, strongly co-occurred, TCR associations were difficult to assign to individual alleles. Because counts were too low, seventeen rarely observed V segments, including chromosome 9 orphons, were left out of the earlier analysis of about 620 of the donors. According to the authors, the approach could potentially be generalized to other disease states and immunological phenotypes. A later genetic analysis associated a missense DCLRE1C variant with V-gene and J-gene trimming of TCR beta chains, and an independent cohort replicated the association. A cluster of highly shared sequence variants was judged likely to represent a technical artifact of the sequencing pipeline. Only TCR beta chains were sequenced in this cohort, and the absence of alpha or paired-chain data limited detectable features. In a later genetic analysis, fewer N-insertions in productive TCRs were reported among donors in an Asian-associated ancestry cluster than the roughly 700-donor mean. For the cohort, immune exposure information was limited to CMV serostatus. In a later analysis, several top co-occurrence clusters were reported to appear linked to parvovirus B19, influenza, CMV and Epstein-Barr virus.

The cohort comprised fewer than 750 healthy bone marrow donors. Cohort members were all nominally healthy when sampled, although unrecorded immune exposures were likely present. The donor was CMV seronegative and was included in the group of a few hundred seronegative cohort members. A peripheral blood sample was collected from each donor, and TCR beta sequencing was performed on peripheral blood mononuclear cells. The Qiagen DNeasy Blood Extraction Kit was used to extract genomic DNA from the blood cell samples. Libraries were constructed by the immunoSEQ multiplex PCR assay. For the multiplex PCR, a mixture combining 60 forward primers for TCR Vbeta segments and 13 reverse primers for TCR Jbeta segments was used. The CDR3 region of rearranged TCR beta genes was amplified from genomic DNA with a multiplex PCR assay. The Illumina HiSeq System was used to sequence the amplified TCR beta libraries as 87-base-pair reads. Per the source publication's procedure: A later analysis counted about 80 million unique TCR beta chains across the approximately 700 repertoires, and roughly 10 million of these chains were shared by at least two donors. Raw reads were error-corrected and collapsed into unique sequences with a nearest-neighbor algorithm that merged closely related sequences to remove PCR and sequencing errors. CDR3 sequences were aligned to IMGT reference sequences to assign V, D and J gene segments. For a sequence to be retained, a match of at least six nucleotides was required to both a V gene segment and a J gene segment. Rearrangements were classified as productive when the CDR3 lacked stop codons and remained in frame with V and J, and all other rearrangements were classified as non-productive. CDR3 was defined by IMGT convention, running from the second conserved V-encoded cysteine to the conserved J-encoded phenylalanine. Sequences without an unambiguous match to a single V gene segment were excluded from the earlier analysis of 450 to 650 of the donors. An earlier analysis of a few hundred of the donors classified V segments as functional when productive rearrangements were above 56.7% and as segregating when the standard deviation between donors was above 5%. A statistical classification framework was built to diagnose cytomegalovirus status from the catalog of TCR beta chain sequences. In a later analysis, V and J genes were assigned by comparing TCR nucleotide sequences against IMGT/GENE-DB human TR gene sequences. In a later analysis, CDR3 sequences and most-parsimonious VDJ recombination scenarios were assigned using the TCRdist pipeline. In a later analysis, each TCR beta chain was defined by its CDR3 amino acid sequence together with its V-gene family, and reads without a unique V-gene family were excluded. To address suspected cross-contamination and a sequencing artifact, a later analysis removed around 590 highly shared, low-generation-probability nucleotide sequences. In a later analysis, a clonal expansion index for each public chain was calculated from normalized within-repertoire ranks of inferred template counts. In a later analysis, generation probabilities were computed using a VDJ recombination model fitted to out-of-frame rearrangements, and the results were checked against IGoR. A later analysis scored TCR-TCR, TCR-HLA and TCR-CMV co-occurrence with hypergeometric tests, applying a repertoire-size bias correction to TCR pairs. In a later analysis, false discovery rates were estimated by permuting HLA or CMV assignments 20 times. A later analysis grouped co-occurring TCRs with DBSCAN, adding TCRdist sequence similarity when clustering within HLA-allele-positive subsets. Co-occurrence clustering excluded repertoires with fewer than 30,000 or more than 120,000 public chains, plus five with anomalous nucleotide sharing. The clones in this table, taken by TCRdb from immuneACCESS, are in-frame only. Not every clone is retained; where verified, under half of the shortfall comes from an unresolved V gene, and the cause of the rest is unknown. D and trimming come from the DNA, and the V and J calls and clone size come from that table. This sample's records show tens of thousands of clones. The ten largest clones capture less than 4.5% of the sample.

With respect to this clone: Its antigen is still unknown.

The CDR3 covers 14 residues, taking in both the cysteine and the phenylalanine. Of all the DNA, just the CDR3 is kept, 42 bases in frame from base 1. V lost 5 bases and J lost 9 bases, and the count of bases not matched to a germline gene is 7. From the germline V gene, CDR1 is SQVTM and CDR2 is ANQGSEA. The sample consisted of PBMCs. The chain couples TRBV29-1 to TRBJ2-1; 13 central bases correspond to TRBD2. This sequence originates from a young woman in good health and CMV-seronegative. The nucleotides are TGCAGCGTTCAACTAGCGGGAGGGCCAGGTGAGCAGTTCTTC. The translation is CSVQLAGGPGEQFF.